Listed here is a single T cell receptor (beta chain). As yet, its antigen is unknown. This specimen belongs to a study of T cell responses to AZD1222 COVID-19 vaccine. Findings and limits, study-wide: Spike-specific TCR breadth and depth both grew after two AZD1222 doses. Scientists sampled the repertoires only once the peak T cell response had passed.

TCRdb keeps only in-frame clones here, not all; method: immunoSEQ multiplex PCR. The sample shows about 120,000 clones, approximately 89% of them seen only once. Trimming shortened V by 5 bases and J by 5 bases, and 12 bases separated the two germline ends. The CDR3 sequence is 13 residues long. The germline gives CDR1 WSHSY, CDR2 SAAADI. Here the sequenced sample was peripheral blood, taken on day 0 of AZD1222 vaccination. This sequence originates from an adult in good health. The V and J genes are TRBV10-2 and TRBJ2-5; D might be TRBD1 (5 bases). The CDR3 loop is CASSRQSMETQYF. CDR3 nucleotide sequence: TGCGCCAGCAGTAGACAGAGTATGGAGACCCAGTACTTC.